This T cell receptor beta chain was recorded in a study of PD-L1 blockade in urothelial cancer. Study at large: In the patient group, about 90% of the roughly 29 were males with bladder-origin urothelial cancer. Prior chemotherapy ranged from 0 to 3 regimens per patient. At 3 weeks (second dose) and 6 weeks after starting treatment, blood was analyzed.

Every PCR got spiked synthetic TCR analog templates. Profiled with immunoSEQ multiplex PCR; TCRdb holds only in-frame clones, not every one. Here the sample spans roughly 42,000 clones, under 95% being singletons. This clone has a single count. Time point indicated: peripheral blood 6 weeks after treatment start. This CDR3 is 17 amino acids long. CDR1 and CDR2 from the germline V gene are SGHVS and FNYEAQ. Trimming removed 3 bases from V and 7 bases from J; junction bases left unmatched: 15. The sample was PBMCs, taken around atezolizumab (anti-PD-L1) treatment. The sequence came from a man aged 70-80 years with urothelial cancer. The chain carries TRBV7-6 and TRBJ2-1; 7 nucleotides align to TRBD2. The CDR3 DNA sequence: TGTGCCAGCAGCTTTAATCCCCGCGTTCGGGGAGGGAATGAGCAGTTCTTC. Translating it yields CASSFNPRVRGGNEQFF.